The sequence of this T cell receptor beta chain was determined in a study of T cell responses to AZD1222 COVID-19 vaccine. Produced via immunoSEQ multiplex PCR; TCRdb's table is partial and in-frame only. The sample holds tens of thousands of clones, approximately 91% seen once. The V end lost 5 bases, the J end lost 10 bases, and 17 bases lay between the germline ends. The length of the CDR3 is 13 residues. Per germline, CDR1 SEHNR and CDR2 FQNEAQ (reference sequence). The specimen was peripheral blood, collected 28 days after the second AZD1222 dose. The TCR originated in an adult who received the AZD1222 COVID-19 vaccine. This chain connects TRBV7-9 to TRBJ1-2; TRBD1 is a possible D gene (6 bases). The CDR3 DNA sequence: TGTGCCAGCAGCCAAGGGGGGCCAGAGGACTACACCTTC. It specifies CASSQGGPEDYTF.